Shown below are 25 T cell receptor beta chains from a single sample sequenced in a study of T cell changes during pregnancy in multiple sclerosis. This table comes from immunoSEQ multiplex PCR, and its TCRdb copy is limited to in-frame clones, with some not included. The sample records 25,000 to 35,000 clones, approximately 90% being singletons. The sample was CD8+ T cells from peripheral blood mononuclear cells, taken in the first trimester of pregnancy. These receptors came from a female donor with multiple sclerosis, enrolled in a pregnancy study.

V usage is TRBV5-1 and J usage is TRBJ2-3; 7 nucleotides align to TRBD2. With V trimmed by 2 bases and J by 2 bases, 2 bases remained unmatched. The germline CDR1 and CDR2 sequences are SGHRS and YFSETQ. The CDR3 loop spans 14 amino acids. CDR3: CASSFLAVTDTQYF. The CDR3 DNA reads as TGCGCCAGCAGCTTCCTAGCGGTCACAGATACGCAGTATTTT.

The V gene is TRBV4-1, the J gene TRBJ2-6, with a possible D match to TRBD2 (6 bases). V gave up 1 base and J gave up 3 bases, with 7 bases separating them. The CDR3 has 15 amino acids. CDR1 is MGHRA, CDR2 YSYEKL, per germline. CDR3 coding DNA: TGCGCCAGCAGCCAAGGGGAGGATGGGGCCAACGTCCTGACTTTC. Protein: CASSQGEDGANVLTF.

This chain joins TRBV27 and TRBJ2-1, with a weak D call TRBD2 (6 bases). Germline CDR1 is MNHEY and CDR2 is SMNVEV (reference sequence). V gave up 8 bases and J gave up 1 base, with 15 bases separating them. This CDR3 is 15 amino acids long. The CDR3 nucleotides are TGTGCCAGCCACGGGCTAGCGCGATCCTACAATGAGCAGTTCTTC. It is translated as CASHGLARSYNEQFF.

CDR3: CASSFSGTEQFF. The CDR3 DNA is TGTGCCAGCAGTTTCTCGGGAACGGAGCAGTTCTTC. The genes are TRBV27 and TRBJ2-1; D possibly corresponds to TRBD2 (5 bases). CDR1 MNHEY and CDR2 SMNVEV come from the germline V gene (reference sequence). V lost 3 bases to trimming and J lost 10 bases, with 10 bases between them. The CDR3 is 12 residues long.

By its share, this clone is medium-sized (0.01 to 0.1%). The rearrangement uses TRBV5-8 and TRBJ2-1; D not resolved. Germline CDR1 reads SGHTS; CDR2 reads YDEGEE. V was trimmed by 0 bases and J by 6 bases, leaving 4 bases between them. This CDR3 has 12 residues. The CDR3 DNA sequence: TGTGCCAGCAGCTTGGGAGGCAATGAGCAGTTCTTC. It codes for CASSLGGNEQFF.

This chain connects TRBV5-4 to TRBJ2-1; 8 bases fit TRBD1. The CDR3 covers 14 residues. V trimming: 4 bases; J trimming: 6 bases; junction bases outside the gene matches: 6. CDR1 and CDR2 (germline): SGHNT, YYREEE (reference sequence). CDR3 amino acids: CASSKPGQVNEQFF. The CDR3 DNA sequence: TGTGCCAGCAGCAAACCGGGACAGGTCAATGAGCAGTTCTTC. The whole variable domain, filled in from reference TRBV5-4 and TRBJ2-1, reads ETGVTQSPTHLIKTRGQQVTLRCSSQSGHNTVSWYQQALGQGPQFIFQYYREEENGRGNFPPRFSGLQFPNYSSELNVNALELDDSALYLCASSKPGQVNEQFFGPGTRLTVL.

V usage is TRBV7-7 and J usage is TRBJ2-5; 11 positions match TRBD2. The CDR3 contains 18 residues. V was clipped by 5 bases and J by 2 bases; unmatched bases: 13. Germline lookup yields CDR1 SSHAT and CDR2 FNYEAQ (reference sequence). CDR3 in amino acids: CASSRFVEASGGQETQYF. The CDR3 DNA reads TGTGCCAGCAGCCGCTTTGTAGAGGCTAGCGGGGGGCAAGAGACCCAGTACTTC.

The V gene is TRBV5-1, the J gene TRBJ2-1; 7 bases are shared with TRBD1. The germline V gene has CDR1 SGHRS and CDR2 YFSETQ. The CDR3 spans 12 residues. V lost 4 bases and J lost 8; bases outside the gene matches: 3. CDR3 sequence: CASSATGDEQFF. The CDR3 DNA is TGCGCCAGCAGCGCTACAGGGGATGAGCAGTTCTTC.

The chain is built from TRBV11-1 and TRBJ2-3; D perhaps matches TRBD1 (6 bases). The CDR3 spans 14 residues. The germline CDR1 and CDR2 sequences are SGHAT and FQDESV (reference sequence). Trimming stripped 2 bases from V and 3 bases from J, with 9 bases between. The CDR3 sequence: CASSLLQGTDTQYF. The CDR3 nucleotides are TGTGCCAGCAGCTTATTACAGGGAACAGATACGCAGTATTTT.

The chain employs TRBV4-3 and TRBJ1-2; no clear D. CDR1 is LGHNA, CDR2 YSLEER, per germline. V shed 0 bases and J shed 4 bases, with 12 bases lying between them. The CDR3 extends over 15 amino acids. CDR3 DNA sequence: TGCGCCAGCAGCCAAGATCGGAGAGGGATCTATGGCTACACCTTC. This encodes CASSQDRRGIYGYTF.

V is TRBV7-9 and J is TRBJ2-2; D gene unclear. This CDR3 has 14 residues. Germline assignment: CDR1 SEHNR and CDR2 FQNEAQ (reference sequence). Trimming took 6 bases from V and 3 from J, leaving 11 bases between them. The CDR3, as DNA: TGTGCCAGCAGGAGCGCGATGGACACCGGGGAGCTGTTTTTT. Translating it yields CASRSAMDTGELFF.

The V gene is TRBV7-3, the J gene TRBJ1-3; maybe TRBD1 (5 bases). V dropped 2 bases and J dropped 4 bases, with 9 bases sitting between them. CDR1 is SGHTA, CDR2 FQGTGA, per germline. This CDR3 is 14 amino acids long. The CDR3: CASSLSGAGNTIYF. The CDR3 nucleotides read TGTGCCAGCAGCTTATCTGGGGCCGGAAACACCATATATTTT.

Turning to this clone: Other DNA variants within this sample encode the same CDR3. The chain couples TRBV6-5 to TRBJ1-1; a possible D gene is TRBD1 (5 bases). Trimming stripped 6 bases from V and 1 base from J, with 6 bases between. The CDR3 has 12 amino acids. Germline V lookup: CDR1 MNHEY, CDR2 SVGAGI. The CDR3 DNA reads as TGTGCCAGCAGCCAGGGGAACACTGAAGCTTTCTTT. Residues: CASSQGNTEAFF.

The chain has TRBV6-6 and TRBJ1-1; 8 bases line up with TRBD1. Losses at the gene ends were 4 bases for V and 1 base for J; bases not matched to a gene: 8. This CDR3 spans 16 amino acids. CDR1 is MNHNY, CDR2 SVGAGI, per germline (reference sequence). CDR3 in DNA: TGTGCCAGCAGTTTCACCCCCCAGGGGGCGAACACTGAAGCTTTCTTT. Amino acids: CASSFTPQGANTEAFF.

The chain carries TRBV4-1 and TRBJ2-1, with TRBD1 as a possible D gene (5 bases). The germline V gene encodes CDR1 MGHRA and CDR2 YSYEKL. V dropped 4 bases and J dropped 15 bases, with 16 bases sitting between them. This CDR3 is 12 amino acids long. CDR3 protein: CASSPDGPGRFF. The CDR3 region has the DNA TGCGCCAGCAGCCCGGACGGACCAGGGCGGTTCTTC.

In this sample, this clone turned up a few times. This rearrangement joins TRBV19 to TRBJ1-5, with D unresolved. The germline gives CDR1 LNHDA, CDR2 SQIVND (reference sequence). Trimming removed 2 bases from V and 0 bases from J, with 8 bases in between. The CDR3 contains 15 residues. CDR3 sequence reads: CASSILPYSNQPQHF. CDR3 bases: TGTGCCAGTAGTATATTACCCTATAGCAATCAGCCCCAGCATTTT. Based on the CDR3 plus reference TRBV19 and TRBJ1-5, the full variable domain is DGGITQSPKYLFRKEGQNVTLSCEQNLNHDAMYWYRQDPGQGLRLIYYSQIVNDFQKGDIAEGYSVSREKKESFPLTVTSAQKNPTAFYLCASSILPYSNQPQHFGDGTRLSIL.

This clone was seen once. The chain carries TRBV27 and TRBJ2-7; 9 bases match TRBD1. Germline loops: CDR1 MNHEY, CDR2 SMNVEV (reference sequence). The CDR3 sequence is 16 residues long. V gave up 5 bases and J gave up 5 bases; unmatched junction bases: 13. Written as DNA, the CDR3 is TGTGCCAGCAGTGGAGGACCGGGACAGGGCAGCCACGAGCAGTACTTC. It is translated as CASSGGPGQGSHEQYF.

This chain connects TRBV27 to TRBJ1-4; D is possibly TRBD1 (6 bases). V was pared by 8 bases and J by 3 bases, with 10 bases between. The CDR3 covers 13 residues. CDR1 is MNHEY, CDR2 SMNVEV, per germline (reference sequence). CDR3 amino acids: CASGTGPNEKLFF. The CDR3, as DNA: TGTGCCAGCGGAACAGGGCCTAATGAAAAACTGTTTTTT.

The rearrangement joins TRBV11-2 to TRBJ2-6; TRBD2 agrees at 7 bases. Germline-derived CDR1 and CDR2 are SGHAT and FQNNGV. The length of the CDR3 is 16 residues. V was clipped by 1 base and J by 2 bases; unmatched bases: 2. The CDR3 region has the DNA TGTGCCAGCAGCTTAGCGGGGAGGGCTGGGGCCAACGTCCTGACTTTC. Translating it yields CASSLAGRAGANVLTF.

The genes are TRBV11-2 and TRBJ2-1; TRBD2 aligns across 10 bases. J gave up 7 bases and V 6 bases, and 9 bases lay outside the gene matches. The germline V gene encodes CDR1 SGHAT and CDR2 FQNNGV. The CDR3 length is 15 residues. CDR3 in DNA: TGTGCCAGCAGACGCCCACTAGCGGGATTGAATGAGCAGTTCTTC. Translated: CASRRPLAGLNEQFF.

The chain employs TRBV29-1 and TRBJ1-4; 10 bases align to TRBD1. Germline V gene sequence: CDR1 SQVTM, CDR2 ANQGSEA. The CDR3 totals 12 residues. V shed 7 bases and J 10 bases; nucleotides not matched to a gene: 6. The CDR3 reads CSAGTGDGKLFF. DNA for the CDR3: TGCAGCGCTGGGACAGGGGATGGAAAACTGTTTTTT.

The rearrangement links TRBV4-3 to TRBJ2-3; 12 bases match TRBD1. Germline trimming cut 0 bases from V and 3 bases from J; bases unmatched to any gene: 4. The CDR3 runs to 17 residues. Germline V gene sequence: CDR1 LGHNA, CDR2 YSLEER. This CDR3 reads CASSQDPGQGATDTQYF. The CDR3 region has the DNA TGCGCCAGCAGCCAAGATCCGGGACAGGGGGCTACAGATACGCAGTATTTT.

This clone appeared once. This chain joins TRBV28 and TRBJ1-1; 11 positions match TRBD1. V dropped 6 bases and J dropped 6; count of bases not matched to a gene: 6. This CDR3 is built from 14 residues. Germline V gene sequence: CDR1 MDHEN, CDR2 SYDVKM. The CDR3 reads CASRWDRGVPEAFF. The CDR3 DNA follows: TGTGCCAGCAGGTGGGACAGGGGGGTGCCTGAAGCTTTCTTT.

Only a few counts were recorded for this clone. The genes are TRBV7-9 and TRBJ1-2; 11 bases map to TRBD1. J was trimmed by 4 bases and V by 5 bases; bases with no gene match: 6. This CDR3 comprises 15 residues. Germline CDR1 reads SEHNR; CDR2 reads FQNEAQ (reference sequence). The CDR3 DNA follows: TGTGCCAGCAGCCATGGACAGGGGGCCGCCTATGGCTACACCTTC. Protein product: CASSHGQGAAYGYTF.

The chain recombines TRBV4-3 with TRBJ1-2, with 8 bases lining up with TRBD1. Per the germline V gene, CDR1 is LGHNA and CDR2 is YSLEER. The CDR3 has 15 amino acids. The V gene end was trimmed by 0 bases and the J gene end by 5 bases; junction bases not matched to a gene: 5. The CDR3: CASSQETGVKYGYTF. The CDR3 nucleotides read TGCGCCAGCAGCCAAGAGACAGGGGTGAAGTATGGCTACACCTTC.